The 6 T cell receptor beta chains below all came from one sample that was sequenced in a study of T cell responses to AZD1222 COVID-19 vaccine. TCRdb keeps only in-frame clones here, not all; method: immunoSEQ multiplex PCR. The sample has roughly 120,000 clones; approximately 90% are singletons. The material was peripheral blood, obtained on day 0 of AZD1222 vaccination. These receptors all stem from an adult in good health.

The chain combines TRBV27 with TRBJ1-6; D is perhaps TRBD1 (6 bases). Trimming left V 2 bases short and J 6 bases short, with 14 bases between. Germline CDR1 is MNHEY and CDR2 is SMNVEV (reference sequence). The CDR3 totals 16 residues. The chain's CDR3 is CASSLRGGAVNSPLHF. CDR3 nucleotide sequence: TGTGCCAGCAGTTTACGGGGGGGGGCGGTTAATTCACCCCTCCACTTT.

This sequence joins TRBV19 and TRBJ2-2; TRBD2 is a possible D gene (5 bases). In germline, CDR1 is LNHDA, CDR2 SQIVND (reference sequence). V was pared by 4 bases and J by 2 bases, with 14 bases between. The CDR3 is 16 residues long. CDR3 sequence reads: CASSNWEKINTGELFF. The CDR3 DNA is TGTGCCAGTAGTAACTGGGAGAAGATAAACACCGGGGAGCTGTTTTTT.

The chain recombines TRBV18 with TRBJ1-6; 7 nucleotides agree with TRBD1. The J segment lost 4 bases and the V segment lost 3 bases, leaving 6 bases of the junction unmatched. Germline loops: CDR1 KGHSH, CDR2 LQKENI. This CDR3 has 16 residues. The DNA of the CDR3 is TGTGCCAGCTCACCTACAACAGGGGTTTATAATTCACCCCTCCACTTT. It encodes CASSPTTGVYNSPLHF.

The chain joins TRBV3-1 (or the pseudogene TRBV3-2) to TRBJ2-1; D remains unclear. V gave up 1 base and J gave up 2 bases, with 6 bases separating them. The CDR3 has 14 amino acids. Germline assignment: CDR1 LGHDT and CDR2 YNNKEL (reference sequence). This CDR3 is CASSQGAAYNEQFF. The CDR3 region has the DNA TGTGCCAGCAGCCAAGGGGCGGCCTACAATGAGCAGTTCTTC.

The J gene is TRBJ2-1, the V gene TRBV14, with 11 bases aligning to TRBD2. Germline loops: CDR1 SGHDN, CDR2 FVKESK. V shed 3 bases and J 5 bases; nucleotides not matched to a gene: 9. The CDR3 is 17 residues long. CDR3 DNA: TGTGCCAGCAGCCAGCTAGCGGGAGGACCCTTGAACAATGAGCAGTTCTTC. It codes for CASSQLAGGPLNNEQFF.

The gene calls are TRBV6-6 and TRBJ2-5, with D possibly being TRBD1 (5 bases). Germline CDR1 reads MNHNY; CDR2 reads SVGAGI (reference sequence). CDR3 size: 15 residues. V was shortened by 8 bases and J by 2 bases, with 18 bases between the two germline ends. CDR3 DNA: TGTGCCAGCCGGCAGGGATCCGACAAACAAGAGACCCAGTACTTC. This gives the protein CASRQGSDKQETQYF.